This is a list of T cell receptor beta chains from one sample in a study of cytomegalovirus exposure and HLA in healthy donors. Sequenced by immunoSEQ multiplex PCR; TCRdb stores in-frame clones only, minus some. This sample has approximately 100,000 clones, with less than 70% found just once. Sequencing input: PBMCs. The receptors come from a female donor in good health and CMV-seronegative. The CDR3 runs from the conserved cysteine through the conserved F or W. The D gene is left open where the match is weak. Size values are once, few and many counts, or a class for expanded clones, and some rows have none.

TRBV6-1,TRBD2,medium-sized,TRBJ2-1,TGTGCCGGGACTCCGGGACTAGAGGTAAATGAGCAGTTCTTC,CAGTPGLEVNEQFF
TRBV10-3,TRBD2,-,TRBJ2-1,TGTGCCATCAGTGATGGGACTAGGGATGAGCAGTTCTTC,CAISDGTRDEQFF
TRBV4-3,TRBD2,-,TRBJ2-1,TGCGCCAGCAGCCAAGCGGCGGGGGGTACCGGCAATGAGCAGTTCTTC,CASSQAAGGTGNEQFF
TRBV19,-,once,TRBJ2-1,TGTGCCAGTAGTATAGGGACAGCGTACAATGAGCAGTTCTTC,CASSIGTAYNEQFF
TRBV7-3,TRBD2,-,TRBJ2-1,TGTGCCAGCAGCTCATCGACTAGCCTCCCCTACAATGAGCAGTTCTTC,CASSSSTSLPYNEQFF
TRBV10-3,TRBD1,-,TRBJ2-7,TGTGCCATCAGTGGGACAGGGATAGTTTTGGAGCAGTACTTC,CAISGTGIVLEQYF
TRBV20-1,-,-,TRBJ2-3,TGCAGTGCTAGCCGGGAAGATACGCAGTATTTT,CSASREDTQYF
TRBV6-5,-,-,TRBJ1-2,TGTGCCAGCAGTTACGGGCCCTCCCAGTATGGCTACACCTTC,CASSYGPSQYGYTF
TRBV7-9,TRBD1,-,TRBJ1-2,TGTTCCAGCAGCTCCGAGGGACAGCGCTATGGCTACACCTTC,CSSSSEGQRYGYTF
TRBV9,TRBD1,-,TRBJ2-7,TGTGCCAGCAGCGTAGGGGGACAGAGCCCCTACGAGCAGTACTTC,CASSVGGQSPYEQYF
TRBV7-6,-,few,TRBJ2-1,TGTGCCAGCAGCTCCCAATCTAGACAGCTATTAAGCAATGAGCAGTTCTTC,CASSSQSRQLLSNEQFF
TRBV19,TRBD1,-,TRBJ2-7,TGTGCCAGTAGTATACTGGGACAGGGGAACTACGAGCAGTACTTC,CASSILGQGNYEQYF
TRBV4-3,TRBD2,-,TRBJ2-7,TGCGCCAGCAGCCACACGACTAGCGGGGCCTACGAGCAGTACTTC,CASSHTTSGAYEQYF
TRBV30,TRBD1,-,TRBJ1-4,TGTGCCTCTACAGGGGTTAATGAAAAACTGTTTTTT,CASTGVNEKLFF
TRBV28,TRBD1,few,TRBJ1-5,TGTGCCAGCGCATCGCAACAGGGGTGGAATCAGCCCCAGCATTTT,CASASQQGWNQPQHF
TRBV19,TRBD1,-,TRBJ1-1,TGTGCCACCCGAAAGGACAGGGGGCGCGGTGAAGCTTTCTTT,CATRKDRGRGEAFF
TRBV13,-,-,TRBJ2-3,TGTGCCAGCAGCTCCCTTTCGGGGGAGACTAATACGCAGTATTTT,CASSSLSGETNTQYF